The entry that follows covers one T cell receptor beta chain sequence. One end of the junction fails to match germline, which may point to a read error. Total RNA and DNA came together from 20-30 mg of bulk tissue without cell sorting. This entry is derived from a study of tumor-infiltrating lymphocytes in primary liver carcinoma. The CDR3 runs 15 residues. Germline V gives CDR1 MNHEY, CDR2 SVGEGT. Synthesis of TCR beta cDNA was carried out from 450 to 650 ng total RNA with a constant-region primer. For TCR beta, libraries were produced by three nested multiplex PCR rounds using slightly modified ARM-PCR. It was with TRBV1-TRBV30 forward primers and a C-beta reverse primer that the first two PCR rounds were run, at around 9 cycles each. MiXCR was run by TCRdb on the multiplex PCR reads, yielding one entry per CDR3 protein. The repertoire has around 78,000 distinct CDR3 sequences, around 75% of them found once; the top ten carry roughly an eighth.

The clonotype originates from a woman in her sixties with primary liver carcinoma and hepatitis B virus infection. Sequences were obtained from liver tumor tissue from sampling region 4. Subset denoted: tumor region T4, right-lateral pole. The chain combines TRBV6-2 or TRBV6-3 with TRBJ2-1; D is perhaps TRBD1 (6 bases). CDR3 sequence (DNA): TGTGCCAGCAGCCAGCAGGGGTTTCTAAGCAATGAGCGGTTCTTC. Translating gives CASSQQGFLSNERFF.